Listed below are T cell receptor beta chains from one sample, sequenced in a study of OX40 agonist ivuxolimab in advanced cancers. Some clones are missing from TCRdb's copy, which holds only in-frame ones; the method was immunoSEQ multiplex PCR. This table has about 50,000 clones, over 90% appearing once. Specimen: CD4+ or CD8+ T cells sorted from blood, collected in a trial of the OX40 agonist ivuxolimab. These TCRs come from an adult with an advanced solid tumor such as melanoma, head and neck, liver or kidney cancer. Each CDR3 is given with its conserved first and last residue. A D gene is named only where the DNA matches it firmly. Part of the rows lack a size; the others show once, few, many or a class for expanded clones.

v_call	clone_size	j_call	d_call	cdr3_nt	cdr3_aa
TRBV9	once	TRBJ1-5	TRBD1	TGTGCCAGCAGCCGGACAGGGAATAGCAATCAGCCCCAGCATTTT	CASSRTGNSNQPQHF
TRBV6-4	NA	TRBJ2-1	TRBD2	TGTGCCAGCAGTGCCTCGGCGACTAGCAGTAGTCGTTACAATGAGCAGTTCTTC	CASSASATSSSRYNEQFF
TRBV5-4	NA	TRBJ1-1	NA	TGTGCCAGCAGCGTGGGCTCCCCAGGCACTGAAGCTTTCTTT	CASSVGSPGTEAFF
TRBV28	once	TRBJ2-1	TRBD2	TGTGCCAGCAGTATCTTTCTAGCGGGAAGGGACAATGAGCAGTTCTTC	CASSIFLAGRDNEQFF
TRBV19	NA	TRBJ2-7	TRBD2	TGTGCCAGTAGTATTGGCCTTAGCGGGAAGTACGAGCAGTACTTC	CASSIGLSGKYEQYF
TRBV27	NA	TRBJ1-1	NA	TGTGCCAGCAGTTTAATTGGGGGCAGAACTGAAGCTTTCTTT	CASSLIGGRTEAFF
TRBV9	once	TRBJ2-5	TRBD2	TGTGCCAGTAGTAGGGCTAGCGGGCCTCAAGAGACCCAGTACTTC	CASSRASGPQETQYF
TRBV2	few	TRBJ1-5	NA	TGTGCCAGCAGTGTAGGTGGGCAGCCCCAGCATTTT	CASSVGGQPQHF
TRBV7-3	NA	TRBJ1-2	NA	TGTGCCAGCAGCCCTATTGGGCCGTATGGCTACACCTTC	CASSPIGPYGYTF
TRBV19	NA	TRBJ1-1	NA	TGTGCCAGTAGTCTAGTCCCGGGTATTAACACTGAAGCTTTCTTT	CASSLVPGINTEAFF
TRBV19	NA	TRBJ2-1	NA	TGTGCCAGCTGTATCCGGGAAGATGAGCAGTTCTTC	CASCIREDEQFF
TRBV7-6	NA	TRBJ2-1	NA	TGTGCCAGCAGCTTAAGGGCCCACAATGAGCAGTTCTTC	CASSLRAHNEQFF
TRBV28	NA	TRBJ2-1	NA	TGTGCCAGCAGACCCGGACGGAACTCCTACAATGAGCAGTTCTTC	CASRPGRNSYNEQFF
TRBV27	NA	TRBJ2-7	NA	TGTGCCAGCAGTCCGTTTGAAGAGCAGTACTTC	CASSPFEEQYF
TRBV9	few	TRBJ2-1	TRBD1	TGTGCCAGCAGCGCCGGGACAGGGAACCACAATGAGCAGTTCTTC	CASSAGTGNHNEQFF
TRBV13	NA	TRBJ2-1	NA	TGTGCCAGCAGCTTAGAGGCTGGAACCTACAATGAGCAGTTCTTC	CASSLEAGTYNEQFF
TRBV4-3	NA	TRBJ2-7	TRBD2	TGCGCCAGCAGCCAAGATCTCGGACTAGGGCTCTACGAGCAGTACTTC	CASSQDLGLGLYEQYF
TRBV28	NA	TRBJ2-2	TRBD2	TGTGCCAGCACCCCGAGGGGGACTAGCATTTCCGGGGAGCTGTTTTTT	CASTPRGTSISGELFF
TRBV5-1	NA	TRBJ2-2	NA	TGCGCCGATACGACCGGGGAGCTGTTTTTT	CADTTGELFF
TRBV14	NA	TRBJ2-1	NA	TGTGCCAGCAGCCCCCGCCCACTCATATCAGCAAAGAACGTTTTCGATGAGCAGTTCTTC	CASSPRPLISAKNVFDEQFF
TRBV6-1	NA	TRBJ2-2	TRBD2	TGTGCCAGCAGTGGGGAGGGACTACGTTTGGTCGGCGGGGAGCTGTTTTTT	CASSGEGLRLVGGELFF
TRBV4-3	NA	TRBJ1-4	NA	TGCGCCAGCAGCCAAGAGTCGCAGGGTAGGGAAAAACTGTTTTTT	CASSQESQGREKLFF